This is a list of T cell receptor beta chains from one sample in a study of blood T cell repertoires in COVID-19. Measured with immunoSEQ multiplex PCR; TCRdb has only the in-frame clones, and not every one. The sample holds 50,000 to 80,000 clones, over 65% seen once. The sequencing sample was made of peripheral blood. These receptors came from a man aged 55 to 70 with COVID-19, enrolled during active disease. The conserved cysteine and the conserved F or W are not part of the CDR3 here. Fields, in order: CDR3 protein, clone size, V gene. Size is stated for part of the rows, as once, few or many counts, or as a class when the clone is expanded.

CDR3: ASTNPRAGGIDTQY
size: NA
V: TRBV5-1

CDR3: ASSEGIGGGALADTQY
size: NA
V: TRBV2

CDR3: ASSRGWSNEQF
size: NA
V: TRBV6-5

CDR3: ASSIADYEGNEQF
size: NA
V: TRBV19

CDR3: ASSQDRLWTQY
size: NA
V: TRBV4-1

CDR3: SAEAETQY
size: NA
V: TRBV29-1

CDR3: ASGWTGGTSPLH
size: few
V: TRBV6-5

CDR3: ASSGTSGYEQY
size: NA
V: TRBV6-5

CDR3: ASSETGNLDGYT
size: NA
V: TRBV6-1

CDR3: TWDRGNTIY
size: NA
V: TRBV20-1

CDR3: ASRPGQGAGRSF
size: few
V: TRBV19

CDR3: ASVIAEGNTEAF
size: NA
V: TRBV19

CDR3: ASSLELATDTQY
size: once
V: TRBV11-3

CDR3: AWDGGLAINEQF
size: NA
V: TRBV30

CDR3: ASSLQGGASGSYEQY
size: NA
V: TRBV7-2

CDR3: ASSQSGQGTQPQH
size: few
V: TRBV16

CDR3: AWSRQGNEKLF
size: NA
V: TRBV30

CDR3: ASSFPGTGGYGYT
size: NA
V: TRBV5-6

CDR3: ASRQELTTDTQY
size: NA
V: TRBV19

CDR3: ASSQDAQGRTEAF
size: NA
V: TRBV3-1/TRBV3-2

CDR3: ASSPRGQGRYGYT
size: NA
V: TRBV5-1

CDR3: ASSKPGLGADTQY
size: once
V: TRBV3-1/TRBV3-2

CDR3: ASSPSPGMAGELF
size: NA
V: TRBV18

CDR3: ASSGGTSADTQY
size: NA
V: TRBV19

CDR3: ASSLALHIEAF
size: NA
V: TRBV12-3/TRBV12-4

CDR3: ASSLQGLYGYT
size: NA
V: TRBV11-2

CDR3: ASSLLFRGENEQF
size: once
V: TRBV3-1/TRBV3-2

CDR3: ATSEPRRTVSYEQY
size: NA
V: TRBV24-1

CDR3: AIGANLREKLF
size: NA
V: TRBV10-3

CDR3: ASSLLDSSNYGYT
size: NA
V: TRBV5-5

CDR3: ASSLGSSGWRTGELF
size: NA
V: TRBV5-5

CDR3: ASSRWDRAPGYT
size: NA
V: TRBV5-6

CDR3: ASSLPPGQVYGEQY
size: NA
V: TRBV11-3

CDR3: ASSHRTGGGYNEQF
size: NA
V: TRBV5-6

CDR3: ASSLAGLAETQY
size: NA
V: TRBV7-2

CDR3: ASTKRGGAGGELF
size: NA
V: TRBV7-2

CDR3: ASREDGNTEAF
size: NA
V: TRBV2

CDR3: ASRTSGTSQNEQF
size: NA
V: TRBV28

CDR3: AWNPPGLAADTQY
size: NA
V: TRBV30

CDR3: ASGARDTEAF
size: NA
V: TRBV12-5

CDR3: ASSSPLSGSQVVRDTQY
size: NA
V: TRBV6-2/TRBV6-3